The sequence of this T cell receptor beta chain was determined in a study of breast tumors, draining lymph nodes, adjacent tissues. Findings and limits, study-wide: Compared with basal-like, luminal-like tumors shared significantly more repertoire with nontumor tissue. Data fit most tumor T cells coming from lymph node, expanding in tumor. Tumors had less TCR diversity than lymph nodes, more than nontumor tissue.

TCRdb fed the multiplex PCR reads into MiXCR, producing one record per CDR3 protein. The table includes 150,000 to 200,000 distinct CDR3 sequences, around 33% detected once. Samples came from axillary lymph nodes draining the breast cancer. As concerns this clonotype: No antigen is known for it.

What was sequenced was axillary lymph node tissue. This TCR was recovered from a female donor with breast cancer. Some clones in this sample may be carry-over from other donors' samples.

CDR3 residues: CSARDLPQHF. Here the CDR3 DNA reads TGCAGTGCTAGAGATCTGCCCCAGCATTTT. This rearrangement joins TRBV20-1 to TRBJ1-5; D unclear. CDR3 length: 10 residues. Between the trimmed V and J ends, which lost 0 bases and 9 bases, there was a span of 3 bases. Germline-derived CDR1 and CDR2 are DFQATT and SNEGSKA (reference sequence).